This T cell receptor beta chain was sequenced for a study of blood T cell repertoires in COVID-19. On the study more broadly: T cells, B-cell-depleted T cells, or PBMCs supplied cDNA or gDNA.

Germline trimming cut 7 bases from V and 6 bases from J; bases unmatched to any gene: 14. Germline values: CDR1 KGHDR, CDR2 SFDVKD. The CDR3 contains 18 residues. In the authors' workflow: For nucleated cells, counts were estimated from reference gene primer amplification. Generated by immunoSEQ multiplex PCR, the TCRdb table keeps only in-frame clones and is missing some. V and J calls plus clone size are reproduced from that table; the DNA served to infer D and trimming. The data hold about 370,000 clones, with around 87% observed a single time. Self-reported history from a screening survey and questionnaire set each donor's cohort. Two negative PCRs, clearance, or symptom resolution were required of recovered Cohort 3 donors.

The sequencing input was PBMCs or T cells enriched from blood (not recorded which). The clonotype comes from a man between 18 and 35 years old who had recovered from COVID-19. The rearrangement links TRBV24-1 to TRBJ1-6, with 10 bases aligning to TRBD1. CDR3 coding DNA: TGTGCCACCAGAGGCCCTCCGGGACAGGGGATCTTTAATTCACCCCTCCACTTT. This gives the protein CATRGPPGQGIFNSPLHF.